These 26 T cell receptor beta chains came from one sample sequenced in a study of response to subunit inactivated influenza vaccine. A single record per CDR3 protein comes from TCRdb applying MiXCR to the RT-PCR reads. The sample holds about 780,000 distinct CDR3 sequences, roughly 18% seen once. The material sequenced was PBMCs from blood, taken about 5 days after vaccination. These receptors were taken from a man aged 50-59 years who received an inactivated influenza vaccine.

CDR3 nucleotides: TGTGCCAGCACCAAGCGGGGGTCCGACACAGATACGCAGTATTTT. Protein: CASTKRGSDTDTQYF. V usage is TRBV28 and J usage is TRBJ2-3, with TRBD2 identical over 8 bases. Germline V gene data show CDR1 as MDHEN and CDR2 as SYDVKM. This CDR3 is 15 amino acids long. Losses at the gene ends were 7 bases for V and 2 bases for J; bases not matched to a gene: 8. The whole variable domain, filled in from reference TRBV28 and TRBJ2-3, reads DVKVTQSSRYLVKRTGEKVFLECVQDMDHENMFWYRQDPGLGLRLIYFSYDVKMKEKGDIPEGYSVSREKKERFSLILESASTNQTSMYLCASTKRGSDTDTQYFGPGTRLTVL.

The chain couples TRBV7-2 to TRBJ1-2; D is unclear. The V gene lost 2 bases and the J gene lost 6 bases, with 10 bases spanning the gap. Germline assignment: CDR1 SGHTA and CDR2 FQGNSA. This CDR3 has 13 residues. This CDR3 is CASSLSRKDGYTF. The CDR3 DNA follows: TGTGCCAGCAGCTTAAGCCGGAAAGATGGCTACACCTTC.

This clonotype was seen at least ten times. This sequence joins TRBV12-3 or TRBV12-4 and TRBJ1-2; no clear D. The CDR3 is made up of 13 amino acids. The germline V and J ends were trimmed by 5 bases and 1 base, with 8 bases remaining between them. This CDR3 is CASSPIRNYGYTF. CDR3 nucleotide sequence: TGTGCCAGCAGTCCGATACGTAACTATGGCTACACCTTC.

CDR3 coding DNA: TGTGCCAGCATCCGGGGTGAGAGCTCCGAAGCTTTCTTT. It translates to CASIRGESSEAFF. V usage is TRBV2 and J usage is TRBJ1-1; D remains ambiguous. There are 13 residues in the CDR3. Looked up from germline, CDR1 is SNHLY and CDR2 is FYNNEI. With 7 bases removed from V and 8 bases from J, the gap between germline ends came to 17 bases. Full variable domain (rest looked up from reference TRBV2 and TRBJ1-1): EPEVTQTPSHQVTQMGQEVILRCVPISNHLYFYWYRQILGQKVEFLVSFYNNEISEKSEIFDDQFSVERPDGSNFTLKIRSTKLEDSAMYFCASIRGESSEAFFGQGTRLTVV.

This clonotype was recorded a few times. J is TRBJ1-5 and V is TRBV28, with a weak D call TRBD1 (5 bases). The CDR3 consists of 15 residues. CDR1 is MDHEN and CDR2 is SYDVKM in the germline V gene. The ends were cut back, 6 bases at V and 2 bases at J, with 14 bases in the middle. The CDR3 region has the DNA TGTGCCAGCAGCCAGCGGGGGATGGGCAATCAGCCCCAGCATTTT. Translation gives CASSQRGMGNQPQHF.

This clonotype is a singleton in its sample. This chain uses TRBV6-1 with TRBJ2-6, with no clear D. The CDR3 contains 14 residues. CDR1 is MNHNS and CDR2 is SASEGT in the germline V gene. V was cut by 6 bases and J by 0 bases, with 6 bases left in between. The CDR3 here is CASRSRSGANVLTF. The CDR3, as DNA: TGTGCCAGCAGGAGCCGCTCTGGGGCCAACGTCCTGACTTTC.

This clonotype showed up just a few times. The gene calls are TRBV6-4 and TRBJ2-3; 9 bases align to TRBD2. The CDR3 is 15 amino acids. V lost 4 bases, J lost 6 bases, and 8 bases stayed unmatched. Per germline, CDR1 MRHNA and CDR2 SNTAGT. The CDR3 is CASSAQAGGFDTQYF. Written as DNA, the CDR3 is TGTGCCAGCAGTGCCCAAGCGGGGGGATTTGATACGCAGTATTTT.

The chain combines TRBV7-8 with TRBJ2-1; D unresolved. From germline, CDR1 is SGHVS and CDR2 FQNEAQ. This CDR3 spans 16 amino acids. Trimming removed 2 bases from V and 2 bases from J, with 13 bases in between. In DNA form, the CDR3 reads TGTGCCAGCAGCTTAAACTTCGTGACTCCCTACAATGAGCAGTTCTTC. Translated: CASSLNFVTPYNEQFF.

The rearrangement uses TRBV6-5 and TRBJ2-5, with D possibly matching TRBD1 (6 bases). The CDR3 is made up of 14 amino acids. The germline V gene encodes CDR1 MNHEY and CDR2 SVGAGI. Trimming pared 0 bases from V and 7 bases from J, leaving 12 bases between. CDR3 coding DNA: TGTGCCAGCAGTTACTCGAGTGGGGGCGGGACCCAGTACTTC. Translation gives CASSYSSGGGTQYF.

This chain joins TRBV7-9 and TRBJ1-1; 7 bases map to TRBD1. The CDR3 contains 14 residues. The J segment lost 6 bases and the V segment lost 7 bases, leaving 11 bases of the junction unmatched. The germline V gene encodes CDR1 SEHNR and CDR2 FQNEAQ (reference sequence). The CDR3 loop reads CASTSDRANPEAFF. The CDR3 nucleotides are TGTGCCAGCACCAGCGACAGGGCGAATCCTGAAGCTTTCTTT.

This clonotype was seen more than once but under ten times. The J gene is TRBJ2-7, the V gene TRBV5-1; possible D gene TRBD2, 7 bases. This CDR3 spans 15 amino acids. The germline gives CDR1 SGHRS, CDR2 YFSETQ. V was shortened by 5 bases and J by 2 bases, with 17 bases between the two germline ends. CDR3 sequence: CASRGFVGGPYEQYF. In DNA, the CDR3 is TGCGCCAGCAGAGGGTTTGTGGGGGGGCCCTACGAGCAGTACTTC.

On this clonotype: Sequence at one end of the junction differs from germline and may be a read error. The rearrangement joins TRBV6-2 or TRBV6-3 to TRBJ2-7; 7 bases align to TRBD1. The CDR3 contains 14 residues. Germline-derived CDR1 and CDR2 are MNHEY and SVGEGT. CDR3 sequence (DNA): TGTGCCAGCAGTCACTCGACAGGGCGCTTCGAGCAGTACTTC. This gives the protein CASSHSTGRFEQYF.

This clonotype was recorded many times. The chain has TRBV7-9 and TRBJ1-6; D might be TRBD1 (5 bases). CDR1 is SEHNR and CDR2 is FQNEAQ in the germline V gene (reference sequence). V dropped 7 bases and J dropped 12 bases, with 10 bases sitting between them. CDR3 length equals 11 residues. CDR3 residues: CASTERGPLHF. The CDR3 bases are TGTGCCAGCACCGAAAGGGGACCCCTCCACTTT.

There are a few counts of this clonotype. The V call is TRBV29-1, the J call TRBJ1-3; D is undetermined. V was shortened by 6 bases and J by 1 base, with 16 bases between the two germline ends. The CDR3 is made up of 15 amino acids. From germline, CDR1 is SQVTM and CDR2 ANQGSEA. CDR3 in DNA: TGCAGCGTACAGAAAAATTGGGGTTCTGGAAACACCATATATTTT. Translating it yields CSVQKNWGSGNTIYF.

This chain joins TRBV5-1 and TRBJ2-1; TRBD1 might be the D (5 bases). The V end lost 0 bases, the J end lost 2 bases, and 9 bases lay between the germline ends. This CDR3 has 15 amino acids. The germline V gene encodes CDR1 SGHRS and CDR2 YFSETQ. This chain's CDR3 is CASSLGGAPYNEQFF. DNA for the CDR3: TGCGCCAGCAGCTTGGGTGGGGCCCCCTACAATGAGCAGTTCTTC.

This clonotype was counted at least ten times. The chain couples TRBV5-1 to TRBJ2-1; maybe TRBD1 (5 bases). V lost 3 bases to trimming and J lost 5 bases, with 12 bases between them. The germline V gene has CDR1 SGHRS and CDR2 YFSETQ. The CDR3 extends over 14 amino acids. The CDR3 coding sequence is TGCGCCAGCAGCTCCGTAGGGGATCACAATGAGCAGTTCTTC. The encoded protein is CASSSVGDHNEQFF.

This clonotype has a count of ten or more. The genes are TRBV20-1 and TRBJ1-1; 7 positions match TRBD1. V lost 5 bases and J lost 5; bases outside the gene matches: 8. The germline gives CDR1 DFQATT, CDR2 SNEGSKA (reference sequence). The CDR3 loop spans 13 amino acids. The DNA of the CDR3 is TGCAGTGCTGGAAGACAGGGTGGTACTGAAGCTTTCTTT. Amino acids: CSAGRQGGTEAFF.

This clonotype was seen a handful of times. The V and J genes are TRBV9 and TRBJ2-7, with D possibly matching TRBD2 (5 bases). V was clipped by 0 bases and J by 4 bases, with 11 bases between them. The CDR3 totals 14 residues. Germline V gives CDR1 SGDLS, CDR2 YYNGEE. CDR3 sequence reads: CASSVGTEGYEQYF. The CDR3 nucleotides read TGTGCCAGCAGCGTAGGAACCGAGGGATACGAGCAGTACTTC.

The V and J genes are TRBV28 and TRBJ2-1; 7 bases are a match to TRBD2. With 8 bases clipped from V and 7 bases from J, the junction kept 17 bases outside the gene matches. Germline V gene sequence: CDR1 MDHEN, CDR2 SYDVKM. This CDR3 comprises 16 residues. CDR3 sequence reads: CASAILGLADRNEQFF. In nucleotides, the CDR3 is TGTGCCAGCGCCATACTGGGGCTAGCGGATAGGAATGAGCAGTTCTTC.

The chain employs TRBV7-8 and TRBJ2-5; 7 bases agree with TRBD2. The CDR3 is made up of 14 amino acids. Germline V gene sequence: CDR1 SGHVS, CDR2 FQNEAQ. V shed 5 bases and J 5 bases; nucleotides not matched to a gene: 8. The CDR3 nucleotides are TGTGCCAGCAGCCCACATCAGGGAGGGGAGACCCAGTACTTC. Protein sequence: CASSPHQGGETQYF.

The chain employs TRBV20-1 and TRBJ2-5; 9 positions agree with TRBD2. This CDR3 comprises 15 residues. Per the germline V gene, CDR1 is DFQATT and CDR2 is SNEGSKA (reference sequence). The junction had 9 bases not matched to a gene; V was cut back by 3 bases and J by 4 bases. The CDR3 DNA reads TGCAGTGCTAGTTTTCGCGGGGGGGTAGGAGAGACCCAGTACTTC. Its protein product is CSASFRGGVGETQYF.

This clonotype appeared a few times. The chain has TRBV12-3 or TRBV12-4 and TRBJ2-1; the match to TRBD2 covers 15 bases. The trim removed 1 base at V and 9 bases at J, leaving 4 bases unmatched. CDR3 length equals 16 residues. Written as DNA, the CDR3 is TGTGCCAGCAGTTTAGGGACTAGCGGGGGGGGCCTTGAGCAGTTCTTC. The encoded protein is CASSLGTSGGGLEQFF.

This clonotype appeared many times. This chain joins TRBV24-1 and TRBJ2-1; unclear D gene. This CDR3 comprises 14 residues. V was clipped by 0 bases and J by 5 bases, with 7 bases between them. Germline loops: CDR1 KGHDR, CDR2 SFDVKD. Here the CDR3 reads CATSDLRSNNEQFF. The CDR3, as DNA: TGTGCCACCAGTGATTTGCGGAGCAACAATGAGCAGTTCTTC.

This clonotype came up many times. The CDR3 loop reads CASSYVEGQAYTGELFF. Written as DNA, the CDR3 is TGTGCCAGCAGTTACGTGGAGGGACAGGCTTACACCGGGGAGCTGTTTTTT. The chain uses TRBV6-5 and TRBJ2-2; 8 bases agree with TRBD1. V dropped 2 bases and J dropped 3; count of bases not matched to a gene: 8. This CDR3 comprises 17 residues. Germline V CDR1 and CDR2: MNHEY, SVGAGI.

This rearrangement joins TRBV7-9 to TRBJ2-3; D is perhaps TRBD1 or TRBD2 (5 bases each). Deletions cut 5 bases from V and 1 base from J, with 16 bases between. Per the germline V gene, CDR1 is SEHNR and CDR2 is FQNEAQ (reference sequence). This CDR3 is 16 amino acids long. The CDR3 DNA reads as TGTGCCAGCAGCCTAAGTCGAGGGGCCGGCACAGATACGCAGTATTTT. It encodes CASSLSRGAGTDTQYF.

This clonotype was counted ten times or more. The DNA for the CDR3 is TGTGCCACCAGTGATCGATTGTTTACGTCCTACAATGAGCAGTTCTTC. Protein product: CATSDRLFTSYNEQFF. The V and J genes are TRBV24-1 and TRBJ2-1; D remains unclear. CDR1 and CDR2 (germline): KGHDR, SFDVKD. Trimming took off 3 bases at V and 1 base at J, with 12 bases between the two ends. The CDR3 totals 16 residues.